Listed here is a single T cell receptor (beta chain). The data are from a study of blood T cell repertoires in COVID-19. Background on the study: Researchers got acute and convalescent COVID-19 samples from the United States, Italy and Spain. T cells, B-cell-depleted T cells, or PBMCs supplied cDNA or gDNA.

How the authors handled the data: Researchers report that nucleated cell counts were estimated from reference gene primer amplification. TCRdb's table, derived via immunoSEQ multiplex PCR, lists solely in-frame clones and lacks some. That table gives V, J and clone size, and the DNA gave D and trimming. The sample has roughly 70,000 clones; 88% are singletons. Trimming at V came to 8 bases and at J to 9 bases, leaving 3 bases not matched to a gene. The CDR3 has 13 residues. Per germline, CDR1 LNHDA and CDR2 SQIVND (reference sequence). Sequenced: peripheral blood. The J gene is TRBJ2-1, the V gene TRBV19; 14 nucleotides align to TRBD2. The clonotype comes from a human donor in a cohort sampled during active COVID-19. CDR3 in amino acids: CASSGTSGSEQFF. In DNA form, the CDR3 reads TGTGCCAGTTCAGGGACTAGCGGGAGTGAGCAGTTCTTC.